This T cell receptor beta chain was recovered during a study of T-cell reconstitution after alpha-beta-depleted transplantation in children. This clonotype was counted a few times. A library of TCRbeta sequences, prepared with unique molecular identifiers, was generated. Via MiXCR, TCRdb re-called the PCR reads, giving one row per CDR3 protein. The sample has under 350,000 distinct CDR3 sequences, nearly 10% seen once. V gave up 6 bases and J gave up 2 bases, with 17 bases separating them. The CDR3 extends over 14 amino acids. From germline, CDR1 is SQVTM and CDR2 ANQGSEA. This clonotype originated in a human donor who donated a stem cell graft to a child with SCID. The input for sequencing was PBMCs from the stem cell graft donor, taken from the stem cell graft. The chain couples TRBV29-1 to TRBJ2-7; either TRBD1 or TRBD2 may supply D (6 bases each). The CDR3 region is CSVVPTGRTYEQYF. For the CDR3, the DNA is TGCAGCGTAGTACCCACAGGGAGGACCTACGAGCAGTACTTC.